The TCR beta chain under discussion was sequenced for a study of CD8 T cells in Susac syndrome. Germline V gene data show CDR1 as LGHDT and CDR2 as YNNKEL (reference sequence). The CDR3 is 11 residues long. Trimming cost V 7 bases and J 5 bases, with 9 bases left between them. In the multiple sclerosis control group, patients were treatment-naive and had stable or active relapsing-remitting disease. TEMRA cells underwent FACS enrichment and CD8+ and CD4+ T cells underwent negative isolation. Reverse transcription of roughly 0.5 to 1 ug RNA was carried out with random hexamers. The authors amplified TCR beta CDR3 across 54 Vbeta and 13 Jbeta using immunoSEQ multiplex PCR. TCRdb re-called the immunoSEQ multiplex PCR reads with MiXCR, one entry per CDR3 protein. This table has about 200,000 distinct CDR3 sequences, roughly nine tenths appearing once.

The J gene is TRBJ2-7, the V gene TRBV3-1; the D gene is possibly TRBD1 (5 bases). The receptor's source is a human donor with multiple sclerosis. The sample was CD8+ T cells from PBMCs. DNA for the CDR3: TGTGCCAGCACCCTCAGGGACGAGCAGTACTTC. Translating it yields CASTLRDEQYF.